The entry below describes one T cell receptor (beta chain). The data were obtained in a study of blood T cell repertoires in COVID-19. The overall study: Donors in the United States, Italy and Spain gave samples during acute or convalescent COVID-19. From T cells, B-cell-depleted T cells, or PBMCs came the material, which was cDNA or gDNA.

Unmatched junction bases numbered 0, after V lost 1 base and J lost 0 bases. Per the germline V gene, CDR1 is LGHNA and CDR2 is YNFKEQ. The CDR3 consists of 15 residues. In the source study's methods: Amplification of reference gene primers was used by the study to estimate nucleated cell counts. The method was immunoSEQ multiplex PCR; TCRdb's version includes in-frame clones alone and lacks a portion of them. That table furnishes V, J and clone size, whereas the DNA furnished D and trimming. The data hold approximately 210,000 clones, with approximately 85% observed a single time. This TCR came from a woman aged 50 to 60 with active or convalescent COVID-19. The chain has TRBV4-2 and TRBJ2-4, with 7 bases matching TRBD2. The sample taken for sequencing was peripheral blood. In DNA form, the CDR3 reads TGTGCCAGCAGCCAAGGGGGGGGAGCCAAAAACATTCAGTACTTC. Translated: CASSQGGGAKNIQYF.